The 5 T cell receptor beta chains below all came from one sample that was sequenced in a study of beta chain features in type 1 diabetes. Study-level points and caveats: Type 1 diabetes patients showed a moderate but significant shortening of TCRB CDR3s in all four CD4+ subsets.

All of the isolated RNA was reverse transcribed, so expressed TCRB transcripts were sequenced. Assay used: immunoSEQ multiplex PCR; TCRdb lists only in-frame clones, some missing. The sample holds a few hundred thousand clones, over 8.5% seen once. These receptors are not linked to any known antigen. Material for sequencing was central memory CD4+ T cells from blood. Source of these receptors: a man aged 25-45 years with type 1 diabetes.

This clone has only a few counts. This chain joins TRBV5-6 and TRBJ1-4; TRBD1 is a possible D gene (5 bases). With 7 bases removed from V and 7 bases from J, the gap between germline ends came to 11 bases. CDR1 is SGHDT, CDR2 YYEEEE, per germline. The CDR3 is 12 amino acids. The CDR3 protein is CASGRGSEKLFF. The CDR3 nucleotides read TGTGCCAGCGGGAGGGGAAGTGAAAAACTGTTTTTT.

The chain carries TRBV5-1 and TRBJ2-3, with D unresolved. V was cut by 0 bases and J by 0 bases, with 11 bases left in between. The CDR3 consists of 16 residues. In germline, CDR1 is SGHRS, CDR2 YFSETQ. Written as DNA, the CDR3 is TGCGCCAGCAGCTTGGGCCGGGCAACCAGCACAGATACGCAGTATTTT. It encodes CASSLGRATSTDTQYF. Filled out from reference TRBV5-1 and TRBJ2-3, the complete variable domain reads KAGVTQTPRYLIKTRGQQVTLSCSPISGHRSVSWYQQTPGQGLQFLFEYFSETQRNKGNFPGRFSGRQFSNSRSEMNVSTLELGDSALYLCASSLGRATSTDTQYFGPGTRLTVL.

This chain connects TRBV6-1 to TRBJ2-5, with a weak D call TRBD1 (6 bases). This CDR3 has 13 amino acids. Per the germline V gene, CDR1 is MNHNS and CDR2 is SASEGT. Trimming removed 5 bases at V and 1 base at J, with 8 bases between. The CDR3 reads CASSWTVQETQYF. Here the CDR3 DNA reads TGTGCCAGCAGTTGGACAGTCCAAGAGACCCAGTACTTC.

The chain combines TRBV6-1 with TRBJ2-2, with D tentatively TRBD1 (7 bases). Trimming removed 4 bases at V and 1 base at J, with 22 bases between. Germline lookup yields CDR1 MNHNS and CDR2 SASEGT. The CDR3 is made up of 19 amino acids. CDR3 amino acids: CASSVLQGTGVGNTGELFF. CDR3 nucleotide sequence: TGTGCCAGCAGTGTGCTACAGGGGACTGGAGTTGGGAACACCGGGGAGCTGTTTTTT.

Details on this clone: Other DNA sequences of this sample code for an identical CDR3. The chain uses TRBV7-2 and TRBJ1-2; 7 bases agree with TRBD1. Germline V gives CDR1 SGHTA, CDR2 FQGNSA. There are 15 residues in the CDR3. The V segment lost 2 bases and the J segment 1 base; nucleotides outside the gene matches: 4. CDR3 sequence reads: CASSLRQGGNYGYTF. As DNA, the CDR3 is TGTGCCAGCAGCTTAAGGCAGGGGGGTAACTATGGCTACACCTTC.